These 24 T cell receptor beta chains share one sample of origin, sequenced in a study of cytomegalovirus exposure and HLA in healthy donors. PCR primers comprised 60 Vbeta and 13 Jbeta primers. The method was immunoSEQ multiplex PCR; TCRdb's version includes in-frame clones alone and lacks a portion of them. This table lists around 100,000 clones. The source material was PBMCs. These receptors were obtained from a woman aged 25 to 39 in good health and CMV-seronegative.

The chain employs TRBV18 and TRBJ2-5; possibly TRBD1 for D (6 bases). Between the trimmed V and J ends, which lost 2 bases and 5 bases, there was a span of 18 bases. Germline CDR1 and CDR2: KGHSH and LQKENI. CDR3 length: 16 amino acids. DNA of the CDR3: TGTGCCAGCTCACCAAGGCCTTTAGGGGGTGCGGAGACCCAGTACTTC. Protein: CASSPRPLGGAETQYF.

The gene calls are TRBV7-8 and TRBJ2-6; maybe TRBD2 (6 bases). The CDR3 has 15 residues. Germline values: CDR1 SGHVS, CDR2 FQNEAQ. V was shortened by 2 bases and J by 2 bases, with 7 bases between the two germline ends. The CDR3 nucleotides read TGTGCCAGCAGCTTATCGGGAGCTGGGGCCAACGTCCTGACTTTC. Translated: CASSLSGAGANVLTF. The entire variable domain, with the rest obtained from reference TRBV7-8 and TRBJ2-6, is as follows: GAGVSQSPRYKVAKRGQDVALRCDPISGHVSLFWYQQALGQGPEFLTYFQNEAQLDKSGLPSDRFFAERPEGSVSTLKIQRTQQEDSAVYLCASSLSGAGANVLTFGAGSRLTVL.

The chain uses TRBV19 and TRBJ1-5; tentatively, D is TRBD1 (5 bases). Germline CDR1 LNHDA, CDR2 SQIVND (reference sequence). Trimming removed 5 bases from V and 0 bases from J, with 11 bases in between. The CDR3 covers 15 residues. The CDR3 nucleotides are TGTGCCAGTAGTCCCCGACAGAGTAGCAATCAGCCCCAGCATTTT. Amino acids: CASSPRQSSNQPQHF.

The chain carries TRBV13 and TRBJ2-3; D is ambiguous. The CDR3 has 14 amino acids. In germline, CDR1 is PRHDT, CDR2 FYEKMQ (reference sequence). Between the trimmed V and J ends, which lost 7 bases and 2 bases, there was a span of 13 bases. The CDR3 nucleotides read TGTGCCAGCACCCTACGTGGTGCCACAGATACGCAGTATTTT. Amino acids: CASTLRGATDTQYF.

This chain joins TRBV18 and TRBJ2-3; D might be TRBD1 (5 bases). Germline CDR1 is KGHSH and CDR2 is LQKENI. The CDR3 is 16 amino acids. V was pared by 6 bases and J by 1 base, with 17 bases between. The CDR3 nucleotides are TGTGCCAGCTCTCCGACAGCCCTTGGAGGCACAGATACGCAGTATTTT. This translates into CASSPTALGGTDTQYF.

V gene TRBV7-2 combines with J gene TRBJ1-1; 9 bases match TRBD1. Germline values: CDR1 SGHTA, CDR2 FQGNSA. Trimming at V came to 5 bases and at J to 0 bases, leaving 4 bases not matched to a gene. The CDR3 has 15 amino acids. CDR3 sequence reads: CASSSTGGMNTEAFF. CDR3 DNA sequence: TGTGCCAGCAGCAGCACAGGGGGCATGAACACTGAAGCTTTCTTT.

This rearrangement joins TRBV5-4 to TRBJ2-5; a weak D match, TRBD2 (6 bases). V was shortened by 0 bases and J by 4 bases, with 19 bases between the two germline ends. The CDR3 consists of 17 residues. The germline V gene encodes CDR1 SGHNT and CDR2 YYREEE (reference sequence). CDR3 residues: CASSLARGGGDRETQYF. CDR3 in DNA: TGTGCCAGCAGCTTGGCCCGCGGCGGAGGGGACCGAGAGACCCAGTACTTC.

V is TRBV6-1 and J is TRBJ2-3; 8 bases map to TRBD1. Germline loops: CDR1 MNHNS, CDR2 SASEGT. The CDR3 spans 14 residues. With V trimmed by 6 bases and J by 3 bases, 5 bases remained unmatched. The CDR3 sequence is CASRKDRVTDTQYF. DNA for the CDR3: TGTGCCAGCAGGAAGGACAGGGTGACAGATACGCAGTATTTT.

The rearrangement joins TRBV2 to TRBJ1-2; D perhaps matches TRBD1 (5 bases). CDR1 SNHLY and CDR2 FYNNEI come from the germline V gene. The germline V and J ends were trimmed by 0 bases and 7 bases, with 12 bases remaining between them. The CDR3 runs to 14 residues. CDR3 nucleotides: TGTGCCAGCAGTGAAGCCCCGGAAGGGGCTGGCTACACCTTC. It encodes CASSEAPEGAGYTF.

This rearrangement joins TRBV7-9 to TRBJ2-5, with TRBD1 matching 7 bases. V was clipped by 5 bases and J by 4 bases; unmatched bases: 7. This CDR3 comprises 14 residues. Germline V gives CDR1 SEHNR, CDR2 FQNEAQ (reference sequence). CDR3 coding DNA: TGTGCCAGCAGCGATTCCAGGGGGAGAGAGACCCAGTACTTC. Protein product: CASSDSRGRETQYF.

V usage is TRBV5-1 and J usage is TRBJ2-2; 11 bases align to TRBD1. With 6 bases clipped from V and 3 bases from J, the junction kept 10 bases outside the gene matches. The CDR3 spans 17 residues. Germline CDR1 is SGHRS and CDR2 is YFSETQ. CDR3 region: CASTPWGGQGDTGELFF. CDR3 in DNA: TGCGCCAGCACCCCTTGGGGGGGACAGGGGGACACCGGGGAGCTGTTTTTT.

The rearrangement uses TRBV5-5 and TRBJ1-2; the D is unclear. Germline CDR1 and CDR2: SGHKS and YYEKEE (reference sequence). The CDR3 contains 14 residues. Trimming stripped 5 bases from V and 4 bases from J, with 15 bases between. CDR3 DNA: TGTGCCAGCAGTCGGGATGGATTCGGCTATGGCTACACCTTC. This translates into CASSRDGFGYGYTF.

The rearrangement links TRBV6-1 to TRBJ2-7; 10 bases line up with TRBD1. CDR1 is MNHNS, CDR2 SASEGT, per germline. The CDR3 loop spans 15 amino acids. Trimming cost V 3 bases and J 6 bases; bases outside gene matches: 8. CDR3 region: CASSDYGTGVPEQYF. CDR3 coding DNA: TGTGCCAGCAGTGATTATGGGACAGGGGTTCCCGAGCAGTACTTC.

The CDR3 is CASSQVSTQGYTF. In nucleotides, the CDR3 is TGTGCCAGCAGCCAAGTCTCCACCCAGGGCTACACCTTC. The chain carries TRBV4-2 and TRBJ1-2, with D unclear. V gave up 1 base and J gave up 8 bases, with 11 bases separating them. CDR3 length equals 13 residues. Germline V lookup: CDR1 LGHNA, CDR2 YNFKEQ.

J is TRBJ1-4 and V is TRBV15, with D maybe TRBD1 (5 bases). The V end lost 5 bases, the J end lost 8 bases, and 18 bases lay between the germline ends. Germline lookup yields CDR1 LNHNV and CDR2 YYDKDF (reference sequence). CDR3 length equals 15 residues. The CDR3 DNA reads as TGTGCCACCAGCCCCACGGGGGGAGGAGGGGAAAAACTGTTTTTT. Residues: CATSPTGGGGEKLFF.

V and J are TRBV5-1 and TRBJ1-1; a weak D match, TRBD1 (5 bases). V was clipped by 3 bases and J by 1 base, with 13 bases between them. This CDR3 is 15 amino acids long. Germline V gene sequence: CDR1 SGHRS, CDR2 YFSETQ. This CDR3 is CASSWRQPENTEAFF. The CDR3 DNA is TGCGCCAGCAGCTGGAGACAGCCTGAGAACACTGAAGCTTTCTTT.

This chain uses TRBV28 with TRBJ1-2; 11 nucleotides agree with TRBD1. CDR1 and CDR2 from the germline V gene are MDHEN and SYDVKM. V shed 2 bases, J shed 8 bases, and the junction held 7 bases outside the gene matches. The CDR3 sequence is 15 residues long. The CDR3 coding sequence is TGTGCCAGCAGTTTAATAGGACAGGGGGCAATAGGCTACACCTTC. Translating it yields CASSLIGQGAIGYTF.

Details on this clone: This same CDR3 is encoded by further DNA sequences in the sample. This chain connects TRBV28 to TRBJ1-5, with D unclear. The germline CDR1 and CDR2 sequences are MDHEN and SYDVKM. This CDR3 has 13 residues. Trimming took 5 bases from V and 1 from J, leaving 6 bases between them. DNA for the CDR3: TGTGCCAGCAGTCTATTAAGCAATCAGCCCCAGCATTTT. It codes for CASSLLSNQPQHF. The full variable domain, in which reference TRBV28 and TRBJ1-5 provide the parts outside the CDR3, is DVKVTQSSRYLVKRTGEKVFLECVQDMDHENMFWYRQDPGLGLRLIYFSYDVKMKEKGDIPEGYSVSREKKERFSLILESASTNQTSMYLCASSLLSNQPQHFGDGTRLSIL.

CDR3 sequence: CASRPGFSGTNEQFF. The CDR3 bases are TGTGCCAGCAGGCCCGGGTTTAGCGGGACCAATGAGCAGTTCTTC. The V and J genes are TRBV6-6 and TRBJ2-1; 8 positions agree with TRBD2. Trimming at V came to 6 bases and at J to 6 bases, leaving 10 bases not matched to a gene. This CDR3 has 15 amino acids. Germline V lookup: CDR1 MNHNY, CDR2 SVGAGI (reference sequence).

This chain connects TRBV2 to TRBJ2-7; the D is unclear. Trimming took off 1 base at V and 5 bases at J, with 3 bases between the two ends. The CDR3 is made up of 11 amino acids. CDR1 and CDR2 from the germline V gene are SNHLY and FYNNEI. The CDR3 region is CASSEGHEQYF. The CDR3 DNA reads TGTGCCAGCAGTGAAGGGCACGAGCAGTACTTC. Full variable domain (rest looked up from reference TRBV2 and TRBJ2-7): EPEVTQTPSHQVTQMGQEVILRCVPISNHLYFYWYRQILGQKVEFLVSFYNNEISEKSEIFDDQFSVERPDGSNFTLKIRSTKLEDSAMYFCASSEGHEQYFGPGTRLTVT.

The J gene is TRBJ2-5, the V gene TRBV7-6; D gene unclear. The germline V gene encodes CDR1 SGHVS and CDR2 FNYEAQ. The CDR3 has 15 amino acids. Trimming removed 4 bases at V and 7 bases at J, with 19 bases between. This CDR3 reads CASSSQLQVAGTQYF. CDR3 in DNA: TGTGCCAGCAGCTCTCAGTTGCAGGTTGCTGGGACCCAGTACTTC.

The gene calls are TRBV30 and TRBJ2-2, with D tentatively TRBD1 (5 bases). CDR3 size: 14 residues. The germline V and J ends were trimmed by 0 bases and 4 bases, with 9 bases remaining between them. Germline CDR1 GTSNPN, CDR2 SVGIG (reference sequence). Here the CDR3 reads CAWSVLRATGELFF. CDR3 nucleotide sequence: TGTGCCTGGAGTGTACTCAGGGCCACCGGGGAGCTGTTTTTT. Full variable domain (outside the CDR3, taken from reference TRBV30 and TRBJ2-2): SQTIHQWPATLVQPVGSPLSLECTVEGTSNPNLYWYRQAAGRGLQLLFYSVGIGQISSEVPQNLSASRPQDRQFILSSKKLLLSDSGFYLCAWSVLRATGELFFGEGSRLTVL.

The chain has TRBV27 and TRBJ2-7; D is undetermined. CDR3 size: 14 residues. The V gene lost 2 bases and the J gene lost 0 bases, with 8 bases spanning the gap. CDR1 and CDR2 (germline): MNHEY, SMNVEV (reference sequence). Here the CDR3 reads CASSLHLSSYEQYF. CDR3 nucleotide sequence: TGTGCCAGCAGTTTACACCTTAGCTCCTACGAGCAGTACTTC.

The chain is built from TRBV10-1 and TRBJ1-3, with 8 nucleotides matching TRBD1. The CDR3 has 19 amino acids. V trimming: 7 bases; J trimming: 1 base; junction bases outside the gene matches: 18. Germline lookup yields CDR1 WNHNN and CDR2 SYGVQD (reference sequence). The CDR3 region is CASTNQGTGLSLSGNTIYF. CDR3 DNA: TGCGCCAGCACCAACCAGGGGACAGGTCTTTCTCTATCTGGAAACACCATATATTTT.